Each of the 4 T cell receptor beta chains below was sequenced from the same sample in a study of shared clonotypes between healthy human individuals. Assay: immunoSEQ multiplex PCR; the TCRdb copy retains only in-frame clones and omits some. The table lists some 1.5 million clones, approximately 97% of them singletons, with 0.95% to 1.5% in the top ten. The source material was naive CD4+ T cells sorted from blood. Described subset: CD45RA+ positively selected. The source of these receptors is a man aged 25 to 40 in good health.

V gene TRBV28 combines with J gene TRBJ1-5; D unresolved. The CDR3 is 14 residues long. Germline V gene sequence: CDR1 MDHEN, CDR2 SYDVKM. The V end lost 7 bases, the J end lost 7 bases, and 17 bases lay between the germline ends. The CDR3 DNA reads TGTGCCAGCACTAATAAGCTCCCGTGGCAGCCCCAGCATTTT. Translating gives CASTNKLPWQPQHF.

Written as DNA, the CDR3 is TGTGCCTGGAGTGTTTCTCGGGTTACAGATACGCAGTATTTT. It encodes CAWSVSRVTDTQYF. The chain has TRBV30 and TRBJ2-3; D not resolved. V lost 0 bases and J lost 3, with 10 bases in between. Germline assignment: CDR1 GTSNPN and CDR2 SVGIG (reference sequence). CDR3 length equals 14 residues.

V usage is TRBV10-3 and J usage is TRBJ2-5; D is uncertain. The V gene's germline CDR1 is ENHRY and CDR2 SYGVKD. This CDR3 comprises 13 residues. V gave up 10 bases and J gave up 4 bases, with 16 bases separating them. As DNA, the CDR3 is TGTGCCACTGTGTACCGGATCGGAGAGACCCAGTACTTC. Amino acids: CATVYRIGETQYF.

V usage is TRBV7-9 and J usage is TRBJ2-3; TRBD1 might be the D (6 bases). The CDR3 contains 15 residues. V gave up 2 bases and J gave up 0 bases, with 9 bases separating them. Germline V gene lookup returns CDR1 SEHNR and CDR2 FQNEAQ (reference sequence). This chain's CDR3 is CASSLWGQSTDTQYF. CDR3 bases: TGTGCCAGCAGCTTATGGGGGCAAAGCACAGATACGCAGTATTTT. Drawing the rest from reference TRBV7-9 and TRBJ2-3, the complete variable domain is DTGVSQNPRHKITKRGQNVTFRCDPISEHNRLYWYRQTLGQGPEFLTYFQNEAQLEKSRLLSDRFSAERPKGSFSTLEIQRTEQGDSAMYLCASSLWGQSTDTQYFGPGTRLTVL.